The sequence of this T cell receptor (beta chain) was determined in a study of human T cells and chemical hapten exposure. General study results and limits: PT1 expanded TCR counts and patch test score correlated positively. It was expanded TCRs that formed significantly more large CDR3 similarity clusters than controls did.

The time point was: patch test 3, about 24 weeks after DPC sensitization. Treatment indicated: therapeutic diphenylcyclopropenone sensitization with weekly scalp DPC. The germline CDR1 and CDR2 sequences are DFQATT and SNEGSKA (reference sequence). The CDR3 covers 17 residues. V shed 5 bases, J shed 6 bases, and the junction held 13 bases outside the gene matches. This clonotype appeared many times. Its antigen is undetermined. It was the library that attached unique molecular identifiers to individual cDNA molecules. TCRdb fed the RACE reads into MiXCR, producing one record per CDR3 protein. The profile shows about 170,000 distinct CDR3 sequences, 28% of them singletons.

Sequencing used whole blood, obtained in connection with sensitization to the hapten diphenylcyclopropenone (DPC). This chain joins TRBV20-1 and TRBJ2-2, with TRBD2 identical over 12 bases. This clonotype was obtained from a woman aged 18-29 years with alopecia areata. Some clones in this sample may be carry-over from other donors' samples. The CDR3 nucleotides are TGCAGTGCTGCACACCCAACTAGCGGGAGGATTCCCGGGGAGCTGTTTTTT. Amino acids: CSAAHPTSGRIPGELFF.